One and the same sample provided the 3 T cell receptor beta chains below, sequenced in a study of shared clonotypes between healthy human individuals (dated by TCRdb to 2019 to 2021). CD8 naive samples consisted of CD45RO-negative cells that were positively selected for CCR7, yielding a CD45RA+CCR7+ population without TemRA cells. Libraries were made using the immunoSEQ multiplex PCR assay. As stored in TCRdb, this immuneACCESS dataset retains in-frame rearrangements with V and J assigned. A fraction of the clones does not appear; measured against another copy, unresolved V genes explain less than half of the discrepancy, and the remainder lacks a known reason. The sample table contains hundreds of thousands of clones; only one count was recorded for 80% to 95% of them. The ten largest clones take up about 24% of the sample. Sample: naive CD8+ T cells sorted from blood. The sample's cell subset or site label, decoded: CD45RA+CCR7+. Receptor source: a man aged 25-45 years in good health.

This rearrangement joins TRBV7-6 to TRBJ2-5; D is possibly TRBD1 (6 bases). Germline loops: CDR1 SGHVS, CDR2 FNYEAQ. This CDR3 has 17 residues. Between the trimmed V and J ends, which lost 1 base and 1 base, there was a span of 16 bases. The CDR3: CASSLVGLGASQETQYF. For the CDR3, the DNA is TGTGCCAGCAGCTTAGTGGGTCTGGGGGCCTCCCAAGAGACCCAGTACTTC.

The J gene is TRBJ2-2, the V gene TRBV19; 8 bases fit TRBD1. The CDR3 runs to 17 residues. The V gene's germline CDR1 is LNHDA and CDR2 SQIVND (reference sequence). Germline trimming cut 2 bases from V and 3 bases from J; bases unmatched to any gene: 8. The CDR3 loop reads CASSIIWTGRYTGELFF. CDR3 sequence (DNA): TGTGCCAGTAGTATAATCTGGACAGGGAGGTACACCGGGGAGCTGTTTTTT.

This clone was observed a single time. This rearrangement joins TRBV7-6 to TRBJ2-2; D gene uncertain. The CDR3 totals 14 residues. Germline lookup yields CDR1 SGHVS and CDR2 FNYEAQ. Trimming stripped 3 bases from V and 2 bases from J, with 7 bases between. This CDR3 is CASSFRLNTGELFF. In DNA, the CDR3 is TGTGCCAGCAGCTTTCGCTTAAACACCGGGGAGCTGTTTTTT. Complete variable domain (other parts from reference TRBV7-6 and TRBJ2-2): GAGVSQSPRYKVTKRGQDVALRCDPISGHVSLYWYRQALGQGPEFLTYFNYEAQQDKSGLPNDRFSAERPEGSISTLTIQRTEQRDSAMYRCASSFRLNTGELFFGEGSRLTVL.